This T cell receptor (beta chain) appears in the sequencing data of a study of blood T cell repertoires in COVID-19. Study-level background: COVID-19 samples from acute and convalescent phases originated in the United States, Italy and Spain. From T cells, B-cell-depleted T cells, or PBMCs came the material, which was cDNA or gDNA.

In the authors' methods: The authors estimated nucleated cell counts from reference gene primer amplification. TCRdb's table, derived via immunoSEQ multiplex PCR, lists solely in-frame clones and lacks some. That table furnishes V, J and clone size, whereas the DNA furnished D and trimming. The sample holds some 150,000 clones, 87% seen once. V was clipped by 7 bases and J by 0 bases, with 7 bases between them. CDR3 size: 12 residues. The V gene's germline CDR1 is MNHEY and CDR2 SVGAGI. The TCR sequence derives from a woman between 55 and 75 years old who had recovered from COVID-19. The rearrangement joins TRBV6-5 to TRBJ2-7; D not resolved. Material for sequencing was peripheral blood. The CDR3 loop is CASTTVSYEQYF. The DNA of the CDR3 is TGTGCCAGCACCACAGTCTCCTACGAGCAGTACTTC.